The clone carrying this T cell receptor (beta chain) was counted ten times or more. No antigen is known for it. The sample originates from a study of response to subunit inactivated influenza vaccine. The study's findings and limits: The authors suggested that few new T cells are recruited per seasonal influenza vaccination.

TCRdb processed the RT-PCR reads anew with MiXCR; each CDR3 protein has one entry. The table lists some 500,000 distinct CDR3 sequences, 10% to 15% of them singletons. Germline assignment: CDR1 SGHAT and CDR2 FQDESV (reference sequence). Germline trimming cut 2 bases from V and 2 bases from J; bases unmatched to any gene: 14. The CDR3 is made up of 20 amino acids. The sequences come from PBMCs from blood, collected 45 days after vaccination. The clonotype originates from a man aged 45-60 years who received an inactivated influenza vaccine. The chain combines TRBV11-1 with TRBJ2-6; 8 nucleotides line up with TRBD1. CDR3 region: CASSLIIADRDMTGANVLTF. For the CDR3, the DNA is TGTGCCAGCAGCTTAATCATCGCGGACAGGGATATGACTGGGGCCAACGTCCTGACTTTC.